A single sample is the source of the 14 T cell receptor beta chains below, sequenced in a study of identical twins. From the 5' RACE reads, TCRdb called clonotypes with MiXCR, one entry per CDR3 protein. Of some 1,600,000 distinct CDR3 sequences in the sample, about 32% were seen once. Sequencing input: cord blood. The receptor set was obtained from a newborn girl in good health.

This clonotype was detected many times. A read error may produce the germline difference seen at one junction end. The CDR3 DNA sequence: TGTGCCAGCAGCTTAGCTCTGGTGGATACGCAGTATTTT. Amino acid sequence: CASSLALVDTQYF. The chain combines TRBV5-1 with TRBJ2-3; D not resolved. Germline CDR1 and CDR2: SGHRS and YFSETQ. This CDR3 has 13 residues.

V and J are TRBV5-1 and TRBJ1-2, with TRBD1 matching over 8 bases. Germline CDR1 is SGHRS and CDR2 is YFSETQ. This CDR3 spans 14 amino acids. The J segment lost 6 bases and the V segment lost 0 bases, leaving 4 bases of the junction unmatched. CDR3 DNA sequence: TGCGCCAGCAGCTTGGGGGACAGGAATAATGGCTACACCTTC. It is translated as CASSLGDRNNGYTF.

There are a few counts of this clonotype. The chain joins TRBV24-1 to TRBJ2-3, with TRBD2 as a possible D gene (6 bases). Trimming took off 3 bases at V and 0 bases at J, with 9 bases between the two ends. CDR1 and CDR2 (germline): KGHDR, SFDVKD. The CDR3 has 15 residues. The CDR3 DNA is TGTGCCACCAGTGATCCCGGGACTAGCACAGATACGCAGTATTTT. Its translation: CATSDPGTSTDTQYF.

This clonotype was counted a single time. V is TRBV7-2 and J is TRBJ2-5; 8 bases agree with TRBD2. V shed 6 bases and J 11 bases; nucleotides not matched to a gene: 17. The CDR3 length is 15 residues. The germline CDR1 and CDR2 sequences are SGHTA and FQGNSA. The CDR3 here is CASSPGTRVPNEQYF. The CDR3 DNA follows: TGTGCCAGCAGTCCCGGGACTAGGGTTCCAAATGAGCAGTACTTC.

Many counts were recorded for this clonotype. This chain uses TRBV10-3 with TRBJ2-1; D remains ambiguous. V was pared by 3 bases and J by 7 bases, with 7 bases between. The CDR3 runs 12 residues. Germline V gene sequence: CDR1 ENHRY, CDR2 SYGVKD. The CDR3 DNA reads as TGTGCCATCAGTGACAGTGTAAATGAGCAGTTCTTC. Encoded protein: CAISDSVNEQFF.

This clonotype was detected once. The V gene is TRBV7-8, the J gene TRBJ2-7; perhaps TRBD2 as D (5 bases). CDR1 and CDR2 from the germline V gene are SGHVS and FQNEAQ. The CDR3 extends over 18 amino acids. The germline V and J ends were trimmed by 0 bases and 0 bases, with 18 bases remaining between them. The CDR3 DNA is TGTGCCAGCAGCTTAGCGGTTCGGGAAACAGTCCTCTCCTACGAGCAGTACTTC. Protein sequence: CASSLAVRETVLSYEQYF. Full variable domain (outside the CDR3, taken from reference TRBV7-8 and TRBJ2-7): GAGVSQSPRYKVAKRGQDVALRCDPISGHVSLFWYQQALGQGPEFLTYFQNEAQLDKSGLPSDRFFAERPEGSVSTLKIQRTQQEDSAVYLCASSLAVRETVLSYEQYFGPGTRLTVT.

The CDR3 nucleotides are TGTGCCAGCAGCGTGACTAGCGGACGTCACCAAGAGACCCAGTACTTC. It codes for CASSVTSGRHQETQYF. The chain employs TRBV7-2 and TRBJ2-5; TRBD2 aligns across 9 bases. This CDR3 has 16 amino acids. CDR1 and CDR2 (germline): SGHTA, FQGNSA. V lost 5 bases and J lost 0; bases outside the gene matches: 7.

The genes are TRBV12-3 or TRBV12-4 and TRBJ2-7; 9 bases agree with TRBD2. The CDR3 runs 14 residues. The V gene end was trimmed by 0 bases and the J gene end by 7 bases; junction bases not matched to a gene: 4. CDR3: CASSLAASGAEQYF. CDR3 DNA: TGTGCCAGCAGTTTAGCGGCTAGCGGGGCGGAGCAGTACTTC.

Comment on this clonotype: A single base separates this from a much larger clone, so it may be a read error. V is TRBV4-2 and J is TRBJ2-5, with 8 bases matching TRBD2. The germline CDR1 and CDR2 sequences are LGHNA and YNFKEQ. V lost 4 bases, J lost 4 bases, and 8 bases stayed unmatched. The CDR3 is made up of 15 amino acids. As DNA, the CDR3 is TGTGCCAGCAGCCTTGCAGCGGGGGTGTCAGAGACCCAGTACTTC. It translates to CASSLAAGVSETQYF.

This clonotype was detected only a few times. The rearrangement links TRBV20-1 to TRBJ1-2; D uncertain. Germline-derived CDR1 and CDR2 are DFQATT and SNEGSKA (reference sequence). The V gene lost 4 bases and the J gene lost 5 bases, with 14 bases spanning the gap. The CDR3 spans 13 residues. Here the CDR3 reads CSANLIAEYGYTF. DNA for the CDR3: TGCAGTGCTAACTTAATCGCAGAATATGGCTACACCTTC.

This chain uses TRBV4-2 with TRBJ2-1; 11 bases align to TRBD2. There are 17 residues in the CDR3. V lost 0 bases, J lost 8 bases, and 9 bases stayed unmatched. Germline-derived CDR1 and CDR2 are LGHNA and YNFKEQ. The CDR3 loop reads CASSQEVAGGPVDEQFF. The CDR3 DNA is TGTGCCAGCAGCCAAGAAGTAGCGGGGGGGCCGGTGGATGAGCAGTTCTTC.

This clonotype has only a few counts. The CDR3 reads CASSQRTGGITEAFF. CDR3 sequence (DNA): TGTGCCAGCAGCCAACGGACAGGGGGCATCACTGAAGCTTTCTTT. The gene calls are TRBV14 and TRBJ1-1; 11 positions agree with TRBD1. V shed 2 bases and J 4 bases; nucleotides not matched to a gene: 3. CDR3 length: 15 residues. Germline CDR1 reads SGHDN; CDR2 reads FVKESK.

This clonotype was recorded many times. V and J are TRBV29-1 and TRBJ1-2, with D uncertain. The germline gives CDR1 SQVTM, CDR2 ANQGSEA. Trimming left V 7 bases short and J 2 bases short, with 17 bases between. The CDR3 spans 14 residues. As DNA, the CDR3 is TGCAGCGCGTTCCCGGACGGCCCAAACTATGGCTACACCTTC. Protein sequence: CSAFPDGPNYGYTF.

The chain couples TRBV9 to TRBJ2-3, with D uncertain. In germline, CDR1 is SGDLS, CDR2 YYNGEE. The CDR3 covers 18 residues. The V gene lost 3 bases and the J gene lost 1 base, with 21 bases spanning the gap. CDR3 in DNA: TGTGCCAGCAGCGCCAAGGACCGCGGCCCCGCCCGCACAGATACGCAGTATTTT. Protein product: CASSAKDRGPARTDTQYF. Together with reference TRBV9 and TRBJ2-3, the CDR3 gives the full variable domain: DSGVTQTPKHLITATGQRVTLRCSPRSGDLSVYWYQQSLDQGLQFLIQYYNGEERAKGNILERFSAQQFPDLHSELNLSSLELGDSALYFCASSAKDRGPARTDTQYFGPGTRLTVL.